One and the same sample provided the 28 T cell receptor beta chains below, sequenced in a study of blood T cell repertoires in COVID-19. TCRdb keeps only in-frame clones here, not all; method: immunoSEQ multiplex PCR. This sample has 200,000 to 250,000 clones, with approximately 80% found just once. Sequencing used peripheral blood. The receptors stem from a woman of 80 years or more with COVID-19, enrolled during active disease.

The V and J genes are TRBV4-2 and TRBJ1-1; 8 bases align to TRBD1. The V segment lost 4 bases and the J segment 5 bases; nucleotides outside the gene matches: 12. This CDR3 region has 16 residues. Germline lookup yields CDR1 LGHNA and CDR2 YNFKEQ. The CDR3 loop reads CASSPVQGEGWTEAFF. The CDR3 DNA reads as TGTGCCAGCAGCCCGGTACAGGGGGAAGGGTGGACTGAAGCTTTCTTT.

The chain has TRBV5-1 and TRBJ2-3, with TRBD2 matching 11 bases. Germline V gene data show CDR1 as SGHRS and CDR2 as YFSETQ. V lost 4 bases to trimming and J lost 4 bases; unmatched junction nucleotides: 5. The CDR3 length is 15 residues. The CDR3 here is CASSTSGSTPDTQYF. The CDR3 coding sequence is TGCGCCAGCAGCACTAGCGGGAGCACCCCAGATACGCAGTATTTT.

The gene calls are TRBV28 and TRBJ1-4; D is possibly TRBD1 (6 bases). V was clipped by 7 bases and J by 11 bases, with 20 bases between them. Germline CDR1 reads MDHEN; CDR2 reads SYDVKM. The CDR3 covers 14 residues. The CDR3 DNA sequence: TGTGCCAGCACCCCAACGGGTCCAGGGGTTAAACTGTTTTTT. Translated, it gives CASTPTGPGVKLFF.

This clone was picked up many times. V is TRBV28 and J is TRBJ2-5, with 8 nucleotides matching TRBD2. The V segment lost 8 bases and the J segment 5 bases; nucleotides outside the gene matches: 16. CDR3 length equals 16 residues. Germline assignment: CDR1 MDHEN and CDR2 SYDVKM. The CDR3 loop reads CASSLFRTSFFETQYF. The CDR3 region has the DNA TGTGCCAGCTCCCTTTTCAGGACTAGCTTCTTCGAGACCCAGTACTTC.

The chain combines TRBV9 with TRBJ1-2; TRBD1 aligns across 10 bases. The CDR3 contains 14 residues. Germline CDR1 SGDLS, CDR2 YYNGEE. Germline trimming cut 3 bases from V and 7 bases from J; bases unmatched to any gene: 6. The CDR3 loop reads CASSAGTGASGYTF. The CDR3 nucleotides read TGTGCCAGCAGCGCCGGGACAGGGGCCTCTGGCTACACCTTC.

The chain has TRBV28 and TRBJ1-5; TRBD1 is a possible D gene (5 bases). Trimming removed 8 bases at V and 0 bases at J, with 20 bases between. The CDR3 has 17 amino acids. Germline V lookup: CDR1 MDHEN, CDR2 SYDVKM. CDR3 nucleotide sequence: TGTGCCAGCCCAGTTTTAACGACAGATTATAGCAATCAGCCCCAGCATTTT. This encodes CASPVLTTDYSNQPQHF.

The CDR3 DNA follows: TGTGCCAGCCGAACAGGGGGGATCTACGAGCAGTACTTC. Translated: CASRTGGIYEQYF. V usage is TRBV6-5 and J usage is TRBJ2-7; 8 bases are a match to TRBD1. V was clipped by 8 bases and J by 3 bases; unmatched bases: 6. Germline CDR1 MNHEY, CDR2 SVGAGI. This CDR3 is built from 13 residues.

This clone was detected only once. The DNA of the CDR3 is TGTGCCAGCTCATCAACGAGCGGGACCTCCTACAATGAGCAGTTCTTC. Translating gives CASSSTSGTSYNEQFF. The chain recombines TRBV18 with TRBJ2-1; TRBD2 matches 7 bases. Germline CDR1 and CDR2: KGHSH and LQKENI. Losses at the gene ends were 5 bases for V and 0 bases for J; bases not matched to a gene: 7. The CDR3 loop spans 16 amino acids.

The rearrangement links TRBV7-8 to TRBJ2-7, with TRBD2 matching over 7 bases. This CDR3 region has 16 residues. Trimming at V came to 1 base and at J to 5 bases, leaving 11 bases not matched to a gene. CDR1 is SGHVS, CDR2 FQNEAQ, per germline. The CDR3 is CASSLGGGSTRHEQYF. For the CDR3, the DNA is TGTGCCAGCAGCTTAGGCGGGGGATCCACTAGGCACGAGCAGTACTTC.

This rearrangement joins TRBV27 to TRBJ2-7; tentatively, D is TRBD2 (7 bases). Germline V lookup: CDR1 MNHEY, CDR2 SMNVEV (reference sequence). This CDR3 has 15 residues. The V gene lost 2 bases and the J gene lost 5 bases, with 16 bases spanning the gap. The CDR3 coding sequence is TGTGCCAGCAGTTTAGGGGGCGGGAGCGGTCACGAGCAGTACTTC. It is translated as CASSLGGGSGHEQYF.

The chain employs TRBV18 and TRBJ1-3; no definite D call. V dropped 3 bases and J dropped 0 bases, with 6 bases sitting between them. Germline-derived CDR1 and CDR2 are KGHSH and LQKENI. The CDR3 length is 14 residues. The CDR3 sequence is CASSPATSGNTIYF. The CDR3 region has the DNA TGTGCCAGCTCACCGGCCACCTCTGGAAACACCATATATTTT.

This sequence joins TRBV21-1 and TRBJ2-5; the listed D gene, TRBD1, was not tested against the DNA. TRBV21-1 is an annotated pseudogene. The CDR3 sequence is 14 residues long. In DNA, the CDR3 is TGTGCCAGCCAAGGGGGAGCGGTCGGGGAGACCCAGTACTTC. It encodes CASQGGAVGETQYF.

The V call is TRBV7-2, the J call TRBJ1-2; possibly TRBD1 for D (6 bases). Trimming took off 5 bases at V and 4 bases at J, with 14 bases between the two ends. The CDR3 has 14 residues. Germline loops: CDR1 SGHTA, CDR2 FQGNSA. DNA of the CDR3: TGTGCCAGCAGCGAACAGGGTGACTTCTATGGCTACACCTTC. It translates to CASSEQGDFYGYTF.

This clone was seen a single time. The chain recombines TRBV10-1 with TRBJ1-2; D perhaps matches TRBD1 (5 bases). The ends were cut back, 10 bases at V and 5 bases at J, with 11 bases in the middle. The CDR3 runs to 11 residues. Germline loops: CDR1 WNHNN, CDR2 SYGVQD (reference sequence). DNA for the CDR3: TGCGCCACCTGGGGGGGGTATGGCTACACCTTC. Protein sequence: CATWGGYGYTF.

This clone came up a few times. The chain carries TRBV10-3 and TRBJ1-6; D gene uncertain. Trimming left V 5 bases short and J 7 bases short, with 12 bases between. This CDR3 comprises 14 residues. Per the germline V gene, CDR1 is ENHRY and CDR2 is SYGVKD. The CDR3 coding sequence is TGTGCCATCAGTCCAGCGAGTGGGAATTCACCCCTCCACTTT. Protein sequence: CAISPASGNSPLHF.

This chain connects TRBV2 to TRBJ2-7, with TRBD1 as a possible D gene (6 bases). This CDR3 is built from 11 residues. Per the germline V gene, CDR1 is SNHLY and CDR2 is FYNNEI. Trimming removed 2 bases from V and 9 bases from J, with 8 bases in between. The CDR3 is CASSEFRGQYF. DNA for the CDR3: TGTGCCAGCAGTGAATTCAGGGGGCAGTACTTC.

This sequence joins TRBV18 and TRBJ1-1; possibly TRBD1 for D (5 bases). There are 15 residues in the CDR3. Germline V gene data show CDR1 as KGHSH and CDR2 as LQKENI. V was pared by 3 bases and J by 2 bases, with 13 bases between. CDR3 amino acids: CASSPTDQGNTEAFF. The CDR3 nucleotides read TGTGCCAGCTCACCGACAGATCAGGGCAACACTGAAGCTTTCTTT. The full variable domain, rest sourced from reference TRBV18 and TRBJ1-1, is NAGVMQNPRHLVRRRGQEARLRCSPMKGHSHVYWYRQLPEEGLKFMVYLQKENIIDESGMPKERFSAEFPKEGPSILRIQQVVRGDSAAYFCASSPTDQGNTEAFFGQGTRLTVV.

V usage is TRBV19 and J usage is TRBJ2-2; 8 bases are shared with TRBD1. The V and J ends lost 6 bases and 2 bases, in that order; junction bases with no gene match: 5. The CDR3 runs 15 residues. Germline V lookup: CDR1 LNHDA, CDR2 SQIVND (reference sequence). CDR3 DNA: TGTGCCAGTAGGTCGGCAGGGGGCAACACCGGGGAGCTGTTTTTT. Translated: CASRSAGGNTGELFF. Combining the CDR3 with reference TRBV19 and TRBJ2-2 gives the whole variable domain DGGITQSPKYLFRKEGQNVTLSCEQNLNHDAMYWYRQDPGQGLRLIYYSQIVNDFQKGDIAEGYSVSREKKESFPLTVTSAQKNPTAFYLCASRSAGGNTGELFFGEGSRLTVL.

CDR3 sequence (DNA): TGTGCCAGCAGCCCTAACGAGGGGGTTAATGAAGCTTTCTTT. It encodes CASSPNEGVNEAFF. The chain recombines TRBV25-1 with TRBJ1-1; D may be TRBD1 (6 bases). The V and J ends lost 6 bases and 7 bases respectively, with 18 bases between them. This CDR3 region has 14 residues. Germline lookup yields CDR1 MGHDK and CDR2 SYGVNS.

The V call is TRBV6-5, the J call TRBJ1-5; perhaps TRBD1 as D (6 bases). The CDR3 has 13 amino acids. Trimming stripped 7 bases from V and 6 bases from J, with 13 bases between. Germline CDR1 MNHEY, CDR2 SVGAGI. The CDR3: CASNRDNGQPQHF. The CDR3, as DNA: TGTGCCAGCAACAGGGATAACGGTCAGCCCCAGCATTTT.

The chain employs TRBV2 and TRBJ1-1; weak D call: TRBD1 (6 bases). Germline-derived CDR1 and CDR2 are SNHLY and FYNNEI. The V and J ends lost 6 bases and 0 bases respectively, with 11 bases between them. CDR3 length equals 14 residues. CDR3 residues: CASSLQGLNTEAFF. As DNA, the CDR3 is TGTGCCAGCAGCTTACAGGGATTGAACACTGAAGCTTTCTTT.

The chain has TRBV5-1 and TRBJ1-1, with unresolved D. Germline V CDR1 and CDR2: SGHRS, YFSETQ. The V end lost 2 bases, the J end lost 1 base, and 3 bases lay between the germline ends. The CDR3 length is 12 residues. The CDR3 bases are TGCGCCAGCAGCTTACAGAACACTGAAGCTTTCTTT. Its translation is CASSLQNTEAFF.

The J gene is TRBJ1-2, the V gene TRBV28; 10 bases agree with TRBD1. Losses at the gene ends were 5 bases for V and 5 bases for J; bases not matched to a gene: 5. The length of the CDR3 is 14 residues. The germline gives CDR1 MDHEN, CDR2 SYDVKM. CDR3 sequence: CASSQGTGEYGYTF. The CDR3 nucleotides read TGTGCCAGCAGTCAAGGGACAGGGGAGTATGGCTACACCTTC.

CDR3 bases: TGTGCCAGCCGGGGGAGCGGGCAGCCCCAGCATTTT. It codes for CASRGSGQPQHF. The rearrangement uses TRBV12-3 or TRBV12-4 and TRBJ1-5; a weak D match, TRBD1 (5 bases). The V end was cut by 8 bases, the J end by 7 bases, with 12 bases between. The CDR3 loop spans 12 amino acids.

The V call is TRBV14, the J call TRBJ2-3; 9 bases agree with TRBD2. Germline V gene data show CDR1 as SGHDN and CDR2 as FVKESK. Losses at the gene ends were 4 bases for V and 1 base for J; bases not matched to a gene: 6. The CDR3 runs 16 residues. In nucleotides, the CDR3 is TGTGCCAGCAGCCGTCTAGCGGGGCTTCGCACAGATACGCAGTATTTT. It codes for CASSRLAGLRTDTQYF.

The chain is built from TRBV10-2 and TRBJ1-5, with D maybe TRBD1 (5 bases). Trimming removed 0 bases at V and 10 bases at J, with 13 bases between. The CDR3 sequence is 14 residues long. Per germline, CDR1 WSHSY and CDR2 SAAADI. The CDR3 region has the DNA TGCGCCAGCAGTGAGTCGGGGGGAAGGGGTCCCCAGCATTTT. It translates to CASSESGGRGPQHF.

The chain combines TRBV3-1 (or the pseudogene TRBV3-2) with TRBJ1-6; maybe TRBD1 (5 bases). The V and J ends lost 0 bases and 7 bases respectively, with 7 bases between them. Germline V CDR1 and CDR2: LGHDT, YNNKEL (reference sequence). The CDR3 is 14 amino acids. Here the CDR3 reads CASSQDGGNSPLHF. DNA for the CDR3: TGTGCCAGCAGCCAAGACGGGGGAAATTCACCCCTCCACTTT.

The gene calls are TRBV27 and TRBJ2-1, with 9 bases that match TRBD2. The length of the CDR3 is 13 residues. The V gene end was trimmed by 8 bases and the J gene end by 5 bases; junction bases not matched to a gene: 4. Germline CDR1 MNHEY, CDR2 SMNVEV (reference sequence). CDR3 region: CASRRGGDNEQFF. CDR3 nucleotides: TGTGCCAGCCGGCGGGGGGGGGACAATGAGCAGTTCTTC.